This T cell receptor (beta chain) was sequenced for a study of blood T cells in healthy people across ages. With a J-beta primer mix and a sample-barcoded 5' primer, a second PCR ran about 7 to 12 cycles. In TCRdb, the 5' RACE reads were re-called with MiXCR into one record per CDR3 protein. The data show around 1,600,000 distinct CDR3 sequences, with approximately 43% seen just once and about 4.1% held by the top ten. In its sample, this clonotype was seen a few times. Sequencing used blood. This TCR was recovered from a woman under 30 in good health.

The CDR3 region is CASSETGGYYEQYF. In nucleotides, the CDR3 is TGTGCCAGCAGCGAGACAGGGGGCTACTACGAGCAGTACTTC. The chain employs TRBV27 and TRBJ2-7; TRBD1 agrees at 10 bases. This CDR3 has 14 residues. Trimming took 6 bases from V and 3 from J; bases not matched to a gene: 5. Germline V lookup: CDR1 MNHEY, CDR2 SMNVEV (reference sequence).